Listed here are 30 T cell receptor beta chains from one sample, sequenced in a study of T-cell memory formation after mild COVID-19. TCRdb called the 5' RACE reads again in MiXCR, with one record for every CDR3 protein. The top ten hold about 22% of the sample, which has about 410,000 distinct CDR3 sequences, more than 15% seen once. The material sequenced was PBMCs or a T cell subset sorted from them (not recorded which). The receptors shown here come from a man aged 18 to 35 who had mild COVID-19 (a few samples of this study predate the infection). Cell type and time point are not known.

This clonotype has a handful of counts. V is TRBV12-3 or TRBV12-4 and J is TRBJ1-4, with 8 bases identical to TRBD1. The CDR3 has 16 amino acids. Trimming removed 6 bases from V and 4 bases from J; junction bases left unmatched: 10. As DNA, the CDR3 is TGTGCCAGCAGCCTTGGACAGGGCGGGGGTAATGAAAAACTGTTTTTT. This translates into CASSLGQGGGNEKLFF.

The V gene is TRBV5-1, the J gene TRBJ2-5, with TRBD2 matching 15 bases. After removal of 4 bases from V and 5 bases from J, the junction contained 6 bases not matched to a gene. The CDR3 is 16 residues long. From germline, CDR1 is SGHRS and CDR2 YFSETQ. The CDR3 loop is CASSRDGLAGGETQYF. CDR3 nucleotides: TGCGCCAGCAGCCGGGATGGACTAGCGGGGGGGGAGACCCAGTACTTC.

This chain links TRBV5-6 with TRBJ2-7; 7 bases align to TRBD1. The J segment lost 2 bases and the V segment lost 2 bases, leaving 4 bases of the junction unmatched. The CDR3 has 14 amino acids. CDR1 and CDR2 (germline): SGHDT, YYEEEE. Here the CDR3 DNA reads TGTGCCAGCAGCTTACAGGGGCGTCCCTACGAGCAGTACTTC. As protein: CASSLQGRPYEQYF.

The chain uses TRBV12-3 or TRBV12-4 and TRBJ2-5; 13 nucleotides match TRBD2. With V trimmed by 4 bases and J by 5 bases, 4 bases remained unmatched. The CDR3 runs to 15 residues. The CDR3 DNA reads TGTGCCAGCAGTTCGGGACTAGCGGGGTTGGAGACCCAGTACTTC. It translates to CASSSGLAGLETQYF.

This clonotype appeared a few times. The V call is TRBV15, the J call TRBJ2-3; D unclear. The CDR3 is 15 residues long. In germline, CDR1 is LNHNV, CDR2 YYDKDF (reference sequence). V lost 2 bases and J 2 bases, leaving 11 bases between the germline ends. The CDR3 DNA is TGTGCCACCAGCAGATCTCGGACGATCACAGATACGCAGTATTTT. Encoded protein: CATSRSRTITDTQYF. Together with reference TRBV15 and TRBJ2-3, the CDR3 gives the full variable domain: DAMVIQNPRYQVTQFGKPVTLSCSQTLNHNVMYWYQQKSSQAPKLLFHYYDKDFNNEADTPDNFQSRRPNTSFCFLDIRSPGLGDTAMYLCATSRSRTITDTQYFGPGTRLTVL.

This rearrangement joins TRBV2 to TRBJ2-1, with 13 bases lining up with TRBD2. J was trimmed by 6 bases and V by 0 bases; bases with no gene match: 8. The CDR3 loop spans 18 amino acids. Germline V gene lookup returns CDR1 SNHLY and CDR2 FYNNEI. CDR3 protein: CASSEAGPGLAGSNEQFF. The CDR3 coding sequence is TGTGCCAGCAGTGAAGCGGGTCCGGGACTAGCGGGGTCCAATGAGCAGTTCTTC.

This clonotype turned up a few times. The CDR3 sequence: CASRTTGGVETQYF. DNA of the CDR3: TGTGCCAGCAGGACGACAGGGGGCGTGGAGACCCAGTACTTC. This chain links TRBV6-1 with TRBJ2-5, with 10 bases fitting TRBD1. CDR1 is MNHNS and CDR2 is SASEGT in the germline V gene. Trimming at V came to 6 bases and at J to 5 bases, leaving 6 bases not matched to a gene. The CDR3 length is 14 residues.

This clonotype was observed a single time. The rearrangement uses TRBV5-1 and TRBJ1-6, with a tentative D call TRBD1 (6 bases). Germline V gene lookup returns CDR1 SGHRS and CDR2 YFSETQ. The ends were cut back, 0 bases at V and 6 bases at J, with 10 bases in the middle. The CDR3 spans 15 residues. For the CDR3, the DNA is TGCGCCAGCAGCTTGGAGGGGGACATTAATTCACCCCTCCACTTT. Its translation: CASSLEGDINSPLHF.

This clonotype showed up just a few times. The rearrangement uses TRBV20-1 and TRBJ2-5; TRBD2 matches at 11 bases. V trimming: 0 bases; J trimming: 1 base; junction bases outside the gene matches: 7. The CDR3 runs 17 residues. CDR1 is DFQATT and CDR2 is SNEGSKA in the germline V gene (reference sequence). The CDR3: CSARDYLTSGGQETQYF. CDR3 DNA sequence: TGCAGTGCTAGAGATTATTTAACTAGCGGGGGCCAAGAGACCCAGTACTTC.

The table lists this clonotype with a few counts. V and J are TRBV5-1 and TRBJ1-1; the match to TRBD1 covers 7 bases. V shed 4 bases, J shed 6 bases, and the junction held 15 bases outside the gene matches. The CDR3 covers 16 residues. Germline assignment: CDR1 SGHRS and CDR2 YFSETQ. DNA of the CDR3: TGCGCCAGCAGCGTGAAATCAGGGGGTCGGGGGCCTGAAGCTTTCTTT. Translation gives CASSVKSGGRGPEAFF.

This sequence joins TRBV5-1 and TRBJ2-4; tentative D call: TRBD2 (6 bases). The germline V gene has CDR1 SGHRS and CDR2 YFSETQ. The CDR3 is 14 residues long. V was shortened by 7 bases and J by 4 bases, with 15 bases between the two germline ends. The CDR3 region has the DNA TGCGCCAGCGAGTCGGGACTGGGAAAAAACATTCAGTACTTC. It encodes CASESGLGKNIQYF.

This clonotype was detected a few times. This chain joins TRBV5-1 and TRBJ2-1; D possibly corresponds to TRBD2 (7 bases). Germline CDR1 SGHRS, CDR2 YFSETQ. The CDR3 totals 16 residues. V was cut by 8 bases and J by 8 bases, with 26 bases left in between. The CDR3 protein is CASSRGPPPLSDEQFF. Written as DNA, the CDR3 is TGCGCCAGTTCGCGGGGGCCCCCTCCCCTTTCGGATGAGCAGTTCTTC.

This clonotype was detected only a few times. The V and J genes are TRBV12-3 or TRBV12-4 and TRBJ2-2; 7 bases are a match to TRBD1. Losses at the gene ends were 6 bases for V and 7 bases for J; bases not matched to a gene: 8. The CDR3 is 14 amino acids. In DNA form, the CDR3 reads TGTGCCAGCAGCCAAACAGGGGCTAACGGGGAGCTGTTTTTT. It specifies CASSQTGANGELFF.

This clonotype was seen a few times. The chain combines TRBV5-4 with TRBJ2-1, with D unresolved. Trimming took off 0 bases at V and 0 bases at J, with 7 bases between the two ends. The CDR3 length is 15 residues. The germline CDR1 and CDR2 sequences are SGHNT and YYREEE (reference sequence). The CDR3 loop reads CASSLEQSSYNEQFF. The DNA for the CDR3 is TGTGCCAGCAGCTTGGAGCAGAGCTCCTACAATGAGCAGTTCTTC.

This chain connects TRBV4-1 to TRBJ2-5; maybe TRBD1 (6 bases). The CDR3 consists of 16 residues. The V and J ends lost 3 bases and 5 bases respectively, with 19 bases between them. From germline, CDR1 is MGHRA and CDR2 YSYEKL. This CDR3 reads CASSHLGRGRRETQYF. DNA of the CDR3: TGCGCCAGCAGCCACCTAGGCAGGGGACGTAGGGAGACCCAGTACTTC.

This clonotype was seen just once. V gene TRBV7-2 combines with J gene TRBJ1-2; D is uncertain. Germline assignment: CDR1 SGHTA and CDR2 FQGNSA. The CDR3 has 13 residues. Trimming stripped 3 bases from V and 8 bases from J, with 13 bases between. The chain's CDR3 is CASSFHMVGGYTF. DNA for the CDR3: TGTGCCAGCAGCTTTCACATGGTTGGCGGCTACACCTTC.

This clonotype was counted between two and nine times. This sequence joins TRBV24-1 and TRBJ1-1; D gene unclear. V lost 7 bases and J 5 bases, leaving 13 bases between the germline ends. CDR3 length: 13 amino acids. CDR1 and CDR2 from the germline V gene are KGHDR and SFDVKD. The chain's CDR3 is CATRTPAGTEAFF. The CDR3 DNA reads TGTGCCACCAGAACCCCTGCGGGAACTGAAGCTTTCTTT.

This clonotype was observed a handful of times. V is TRBV5-1 and J is TRBJ1-1, with 7 bases identical to TRBD1. The CDR3 is 19 amino acids. After removal of 0 bases from V and 1 base from J, the junction contained 15 bases not matched to a gene. CDR1 is SGHRS, CDR2 YFSETQ, per germline. The CDR3 DNA sequence: TGCGCCAGCAGCTTGGGTCCCTCAAACAGGCGACAGGGGAACACTGAAGCTTTCTTT. This encodes CASSLGPSNRRQGNTEAFF.

Many counts were recorded for this clonotype. The chain carries TRBV6-2 or TRBV6-3 and TRBJ2-7; 7 nucleotides agree with TRBD2. CDR3 length equals 14 residues. The trim removed 6 bases at V and 2 bases at J, leaving 7 bases unmatched. Germline assignment: CDR1 MNHEY and CDR2 SVGEGT. The chain's CDR3 is CASRLAGSAYEQYF. CDR3 sequence (DNA): TGTGCCAGCAGGTTAGCGGGTTCGGCCTACGAGCAGTACTTC.

This clonotype was detected a few times. The chain couples TRBV19 to TRBJ2-2, with D perhaps matching TRBD1 (5 bases). Trimming stripped 5 bases from V and 6 bases from J, with 10 bases between. The CDR3 covers 13 residues. CDR1 and CDR2 (germline): LNHDA, SQIVND (reference sequence). The CDR3 reads CASSPGQAGELFF. CDR3 in DNA: TGTGCCAGTAGTCCAGGACAAGCCGGGGAGCTGTTTTTT. Together with reference TRBV19 and TRBJ2-2, the CDR3 gives the full variable domain: DGGITQSPKYLFRKEGQNVTLSCEQNLNHDAMYWYRQDPGQGLRLIYYSQIVNDFQKGDIAEGYSVSREKKESFPLTVTSAQKNPTAFYLCASSPGQAGELFFGEGSRLTVL.

This clonotype occurred a few times. V is TRBV6-5 and J is TRBJ2-3, with D perhaps matching TRBD1 or TRBD2 (5 bases each). The CDR3 is 11 residues long. Trimming cost V 8 bases and J 8 bases, with 11 bases left between them. The germline V gene encodes CDR1 MNHEY and CDR2 SVGAGI. The CDR3 nucleotides read TGTGCCAGCGGGGCCCGGGGTACGCAGTATTTT. Its protein is CASGARGTQYF.

This clonotype was found a few times. The chain employs TRBV3-1 and TRBJ1-1; TRBD1 is a possible D gene (5 bases). The CDR3 consists of 15 residues. Germline CDR1 is LGHDT and CDR2 is YNNKEL (reference sequence). V gave up 0 bases and J gave up 11 bases, with 19 bases separating them. The CDR3 protein is CASSQDRVEGLRAFF. CDR3 in DNA: TGTGCCAGCAGCCAAGATCGAGTGGAGGGGCTGCGGGCTTTCTTT.

The CDR3 sequence: CATSDGPAMLGYTF. The CDR3 DNA is TGTGCCACCAGTGATGGGCCTGCTATGTTGGGCTACACCTTC. The rearrangement links TRBV24-1 to TRBJ1-2; D gene unclear. Germline lookup yields CDR1 KGHDR and CDR2 SFDVKD. Between the trimmed V and J ends, which lost 3 bases and 8 bases, there was a span of 15 bases. The CDR3 has 14 residues.

This clonotype was found a few times. The genes are TRBV4-3 and TRBJ1-6; D gene unclear. Germline V lookup: CDR1 LGHNA, CDR2 YSLEER. V was clipped by 0 bases and J by 13 bases, with 13 bases between them. The CDR3 covers 14 residues. CDR3: CASSQEANLGPLHF. The CDR3 DNA reads as TGCGCCAGCAGCCAAGAAGCAAACCTCGGCCCCCTCCACTTT.

This clonotype has only a few counts. CDR3: CASIKSPGQGHEKLFF. The CDR3 nucleotides read TGTGCCAGCATCAAATCCCCGGGACAGGGGCATGAAAAACTGTTTTTT. The chain uses TRBV28 and TRBJ1-4; 10 bases align to TRBD1. Germline values: CDR1 MDHEN, CDR2 SYDVKM. The V segment lost 7 bases and the J segment 6 bases; nucleotides outside the gene matches: 11. The CDR3 has 16 residues. Variable domain in full (rest from reference TRBV28 and TRBJ1-4): DVKVTQSSRYLVKRTGEKVFLECVQDMDHENMFWYRQDPGLGLRLIYFSYDVKMKEKGDIPEGYSVSREKKERFSLILESASTNQTSMYLCASIKSPGQGHEKLFFGSGTQLSVL.

The chain joins TRBV27 to TRBJ2-7; 7 positions agree with TRBD1. This CDR3 is built from 12 residues. In germline, CDR1 is MNHEY, CDR2 SMNVEV (reference sequence). V was pared by 5 bases and J by 4 bases, with 2 bases of the junction left unmatched. The CDR3 protein is CASSPGQYEQYV. CDR3 nucleotide sequence: TGTGCCAGCAGTCCGGGACAGTACGAGCAGTACGTC.

The table lists this clonotype with a few counts. The rearrangement links TRBV20-1 to TRBJ2-3; possibly TRBD1 for D (5 bases). The CDR3 has 12 residues. Trimming took off 3 bases at V and 4 bases at J, with 8 bases between the two ends. The germline V gene has CDR1 DFQATT and CDR2 SNEGSKA (reference sequence). CDR3 region: CSASQGADTQYF. The CDR3 region has the DNA TGCAGTGCTAGCCAGGGCGCAGATACGCAGTATTTT.

The chain joins TRBV24-1 to TRBJ2-7; TRBD2 aligns across 7 bases. Germline lookup yields CDR1 KGHDR and CDR2 SFDVKD. This CDR3 region has 16 residues. The junction had 12 bases not matched to a gene; V was cut back by 5 bases and J by 3 bases. The CDR3 loop reads CATSGQREAGSYEQYV. CDR3 sequence (DNA): TGTGCCACCAGTGGCCAACGGGAGGCAGGGAGCTACGAGCAGTACGTC.

The CDR3 bases are TGTGCCAGCAGCCGGAGGGTCTTAGCGGGGGGCGAGGAGACCCAGTACTTC. This sequence encodes CASSRRVLAGGEETQYF. The chain links TRBV5-4 to TRBJ2-5; 10 bases are shared with TRBD2. The V and J ends lost 4 bases and 5 bases, in that order; junction bases with no gene match: 14. CDR3 length equals 17 residues. The germline V gene has CDR1 SGHNT and CDR2 YYREEE (reference sequence).

This clonotype was seen only a few times. The chain is built from TRBV6-2 or TRBV6-3 and TRBJ1-5; 8 positions agree with TRBD1. The CDR3 extends over 15 amino acids. CDR1 and CDR2 (germline): MNHEY, SVGEGT. The V segment lost 2 bases and the J segment 5 bases; nucleotides outside the gene matches: 5. DNA of the CDR3: TGTGCCAGCAGTTACATCGACAGGGGAGATCAGCCCCAGCATTTT. Residues: CASSYIDRGDQPQHF.